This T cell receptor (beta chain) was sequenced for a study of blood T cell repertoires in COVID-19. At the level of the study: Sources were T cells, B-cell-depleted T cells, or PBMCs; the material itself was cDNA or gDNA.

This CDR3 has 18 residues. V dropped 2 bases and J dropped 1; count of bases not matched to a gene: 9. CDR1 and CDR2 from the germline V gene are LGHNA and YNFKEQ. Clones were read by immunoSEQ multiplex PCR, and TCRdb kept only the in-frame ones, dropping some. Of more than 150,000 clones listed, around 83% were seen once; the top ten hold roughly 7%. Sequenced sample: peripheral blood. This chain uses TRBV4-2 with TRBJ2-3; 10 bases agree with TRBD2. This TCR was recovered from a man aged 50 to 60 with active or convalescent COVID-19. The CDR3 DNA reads TGTGCCAGCAGCCAAAGGAGCGGGAGGGCCGTGGGCACAGATACGCAGTATTTT. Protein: CASSQRSGRAVGTDTQYF.